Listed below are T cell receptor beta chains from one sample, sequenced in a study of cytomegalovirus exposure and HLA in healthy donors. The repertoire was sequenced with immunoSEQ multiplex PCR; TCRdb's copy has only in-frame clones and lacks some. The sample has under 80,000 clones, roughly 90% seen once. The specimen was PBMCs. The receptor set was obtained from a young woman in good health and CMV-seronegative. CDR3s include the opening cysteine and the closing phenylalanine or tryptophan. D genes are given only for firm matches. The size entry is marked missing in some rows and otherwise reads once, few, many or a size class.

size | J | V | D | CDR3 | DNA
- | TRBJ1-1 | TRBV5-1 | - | CASSLGQGSKAMNTEAFF | TGCGCCAGCAGCTTGGGTCAGGGGTCTAAAGCGATGAACACTGAAGCTTTCTTT
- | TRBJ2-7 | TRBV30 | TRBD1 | CAWSPNGTVPNWQTFYEQYF | TGTGCCTGGAGTCCGAACGGGACAGTCCCAAATTGGCAGACGTTCTACGAGCAGTACTTC
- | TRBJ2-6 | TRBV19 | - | CASSGGLGGANVLTF | TGTGCCAGTAGCGGGGGACTTGGCGGGGCCAACGTCCTGACTTTC
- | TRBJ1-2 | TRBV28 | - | CASGGAYGYTF | TGTGCCAGCGGCGGCGCTTATGGCTACACCTTC
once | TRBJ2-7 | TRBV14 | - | CASSQDIDGAYEQYF | TGTGCCAGCAGCCAAGACATTGACGGAGCCTACGAGCAGTACTTC
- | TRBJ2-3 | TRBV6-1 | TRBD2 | CASSGTSGRDTQYF | TGTGCCAGCAGTGGGACTAGCGGGAGAGATACGCAGTATTTT
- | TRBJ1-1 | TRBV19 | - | CASSPRRQVNTEAFF | TGTGCCAGTAGCCCGCGGAGGCAGGTGAACACTGAAGCTTTCTTT
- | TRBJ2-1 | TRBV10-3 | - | CAISDRSETFSYNEQFF | TGTGCCATCAGTGATAGATCGGAGACCTTCTCCTACAATGAGCAGTTCTTC
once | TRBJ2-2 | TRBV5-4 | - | CASSLEGRTGELFF | TGTGCCAGCAGCTTGGAGGGGCGGACCGGGGAGCTGTTTTTT
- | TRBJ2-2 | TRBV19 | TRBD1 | CASSGTGEVLNTGELFF | TGTGCCAGTAGCGGGACAGGGGAGGTTTTGAACACCGGGGAGCTGTTTTTT
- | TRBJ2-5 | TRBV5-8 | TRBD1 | CASSGPGGLETQYF | TGTGCCAGCAGCGGTCCAGGGGGCCTAGAGACCCAGTACTTC
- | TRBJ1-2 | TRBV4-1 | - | CASSQAVANYGYTF | TGCGCCAGCAGCCAAGCAGTAGCAAACTATGGCTACACCTTC
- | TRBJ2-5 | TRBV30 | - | CAWGTGGEETQYF | TGTGCCTGGGGAACAGGGGGGGAAGAGACCCAGTACTTC
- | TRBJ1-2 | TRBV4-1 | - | CASSQVVNPGGGYTF | TGCGCCAGCAGCCAGGTGGTCAACCCCGGTGGTGGCTACACCTTC
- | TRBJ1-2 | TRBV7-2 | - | CASSLWDTSNYGYTF | TGTGCCAGCAGCTTATGGGACACATCTAACTATGGCTACACCTTC
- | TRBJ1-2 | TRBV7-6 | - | CASSLGDGGNYGYTF | TGTGCCAGCAGCTTAGGTGACGGGGGGAACTATGGCTACACCTTC
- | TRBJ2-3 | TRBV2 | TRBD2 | CASSPGGSTDTQYF | TGTGCCAGCAGTCCGGGCGGGAGTACAGATACGCAGTATTTT
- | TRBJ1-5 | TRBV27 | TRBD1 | CASSPGSLGQGQPQHF | TGTGCCAGCAGCCCCGGGTCTCTGGGACAGGGACAGCCCCAGCATTTT
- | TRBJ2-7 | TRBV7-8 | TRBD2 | CASSLGRGITYEQYF | TGTGCCAGCAGCTTAGGGCGGGGGATAACCTACGAGCAGTACTTC
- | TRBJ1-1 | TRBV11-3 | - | CASSLGQNTEAFF | TGTGCCAGCAGCTTGGGACAGAACACTGAAGCTTTCTTT
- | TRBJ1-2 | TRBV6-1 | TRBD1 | CASSQHRGYGYTF | TGTGCCAGCAGTCAACACAGGGGCTATGGCTACACCTTC
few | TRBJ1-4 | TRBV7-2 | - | CASSLEWSRGRLFF | TGTGCCAGCAGCTTAGAGTGGAGCAGGGGAAGGCTGTTTTTT
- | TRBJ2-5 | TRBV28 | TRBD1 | CASSGTGYQETQYF | TGTGCCAGCAGCGGGACAGGATACCAAGAGACCCAGTACTTC
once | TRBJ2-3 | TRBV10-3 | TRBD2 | CAIGSWLAGGGSDTQYF | TGTGCCATCGGGTCCTGGCTAGCGGGAGGGGGGTCAGATACGCAGTATTTT
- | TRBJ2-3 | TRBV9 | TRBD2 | CASSGPRPGLARDTQYF | TGTGCCAGCAGCGGACCTCGACCGGGACTAGCTCGGGATACGCAGTATTTT
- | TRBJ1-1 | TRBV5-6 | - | CASSINPNTEAFF | TGTGCCAGCAGCATCAATCCGAACACTGAAGCTTTCTTT
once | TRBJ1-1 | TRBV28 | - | CASSPTVNTEAFF | TGTGCCAGCAGCCCGACAGTGAACACTGAAGCTTTCTTT
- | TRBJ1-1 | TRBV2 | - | CASNPGWGGTEAFF | TGTGCCAGCAATCCAGGGTGGGGAGGCACTGAAGCTTTCTTT
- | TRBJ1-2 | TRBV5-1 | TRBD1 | CASRGGGTGDYGYTF | TGCGCCAGCAGAGGTGGCGGGACAGGGGACTATGGCTACACCTTC
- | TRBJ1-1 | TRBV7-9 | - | CASSSDSGDVDAFF | TGTGCCAGCAGCTCTGACAGTGGAGACGTAGATGCTTTCTTT
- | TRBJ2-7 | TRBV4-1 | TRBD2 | CASSPPSSGGRGDEQYF | TGCGCCAGCAGCCCCCCTTCTAGCGGGGGCCGAGGGGACGAGCAGTACTTC
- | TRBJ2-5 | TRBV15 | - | CATSLPTQGRVQYF | TGTGCCACCAGCCTACCCACGCAGGGAAGGGTCCAGTACTTC
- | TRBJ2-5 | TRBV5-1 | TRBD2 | CASSGGVRQETQYF | TGCGCCAGCAGCGGGGGGGTGCGACAAGAGACCCAGTACTTC
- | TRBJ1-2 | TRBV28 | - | CASNLDYNYGYTF | TGTGCCAGCAACTTAGACTACAACTATGGCTACACCTTC
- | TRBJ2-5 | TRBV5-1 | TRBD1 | CASTALGDRAETQYF | TGCGCCAGCACCGCTTTAGGTGACAGGGCAGAGACCCAGTACTTC